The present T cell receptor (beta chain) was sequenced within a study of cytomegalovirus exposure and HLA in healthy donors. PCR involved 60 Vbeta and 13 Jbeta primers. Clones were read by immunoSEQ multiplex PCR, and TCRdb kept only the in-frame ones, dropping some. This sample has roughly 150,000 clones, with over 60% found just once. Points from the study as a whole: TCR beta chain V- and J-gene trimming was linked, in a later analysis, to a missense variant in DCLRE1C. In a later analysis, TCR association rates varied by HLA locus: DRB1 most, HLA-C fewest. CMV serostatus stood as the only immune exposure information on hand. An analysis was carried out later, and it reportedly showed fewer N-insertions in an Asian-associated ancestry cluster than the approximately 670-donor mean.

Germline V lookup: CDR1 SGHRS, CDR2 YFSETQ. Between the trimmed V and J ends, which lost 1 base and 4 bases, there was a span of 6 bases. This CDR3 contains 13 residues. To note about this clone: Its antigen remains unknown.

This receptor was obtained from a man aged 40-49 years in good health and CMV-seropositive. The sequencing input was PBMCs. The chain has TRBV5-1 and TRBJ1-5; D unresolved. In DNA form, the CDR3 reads TGCGCCAGCAGCTTGACAGCTAATCAGCCCCAGCATTTT. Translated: CASSLTANQPQHF. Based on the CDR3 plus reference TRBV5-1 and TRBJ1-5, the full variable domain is KAGVTQTPRYLIKTRGQQVTLSCSPISGHRSVSWYQQTPGQGLQFLFEYFSETQRNKGNFPGRFSGRQFSNSRSEMNVSTLELGDSALYLCASSLTANQPQHFGDGTRLSIL.